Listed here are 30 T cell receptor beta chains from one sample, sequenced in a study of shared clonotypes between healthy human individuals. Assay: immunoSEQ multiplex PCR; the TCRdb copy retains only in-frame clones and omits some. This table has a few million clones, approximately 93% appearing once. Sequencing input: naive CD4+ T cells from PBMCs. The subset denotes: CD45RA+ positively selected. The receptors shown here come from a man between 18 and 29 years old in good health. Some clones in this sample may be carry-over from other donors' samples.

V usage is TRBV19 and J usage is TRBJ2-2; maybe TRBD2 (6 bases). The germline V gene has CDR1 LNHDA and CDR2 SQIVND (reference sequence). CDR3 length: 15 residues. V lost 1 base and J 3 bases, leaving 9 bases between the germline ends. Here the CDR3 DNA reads TGTGCCAGTAGTATAGGGACTATTTACACCGGGGAGCTGTTTTTT. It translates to CASSIGTIYTGELFF.

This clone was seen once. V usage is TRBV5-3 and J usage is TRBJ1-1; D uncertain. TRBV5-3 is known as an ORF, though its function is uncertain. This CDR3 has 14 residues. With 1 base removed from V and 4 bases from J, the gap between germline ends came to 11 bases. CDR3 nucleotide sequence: TGTGCCAGAAGCTTGAAGCTCGGAACCACTGAAGCTTTCTTT. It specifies CARSLKLGTTEAFF.

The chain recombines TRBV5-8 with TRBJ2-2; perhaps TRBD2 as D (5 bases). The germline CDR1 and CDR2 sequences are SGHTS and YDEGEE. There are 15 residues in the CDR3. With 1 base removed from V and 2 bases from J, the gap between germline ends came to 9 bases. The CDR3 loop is CASSLRSGNTGELFF. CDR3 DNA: TGTGCCAGCAGCTTGCGCTCGGGAAACACCGGGGAGCTGTTTTTT.

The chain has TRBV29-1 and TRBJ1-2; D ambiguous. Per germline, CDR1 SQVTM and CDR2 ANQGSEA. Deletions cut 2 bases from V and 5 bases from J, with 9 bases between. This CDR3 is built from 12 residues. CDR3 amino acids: CSVESPLYGYTF. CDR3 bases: TGCAGCGTTGAAAGCCCCCTATATGGCTACACCTTC. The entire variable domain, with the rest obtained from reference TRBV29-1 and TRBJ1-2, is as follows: SAVISQKPSRDICQRGTSLTIQCQVDSQVTMMFWYRQQPGQSLTLIATANQGSEATYESGFVIDKFPISRPNLTFSTLTVSNMSPEDSSIYLCSVESPLYGYTFGSGTRLTVV.

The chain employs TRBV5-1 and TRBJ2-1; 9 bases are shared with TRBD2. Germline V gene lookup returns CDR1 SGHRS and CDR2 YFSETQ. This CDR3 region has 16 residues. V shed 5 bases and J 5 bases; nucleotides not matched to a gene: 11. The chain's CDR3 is CASSRGPLAGDNEQFF. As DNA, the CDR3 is TGCGCCAGCAGTCGCGGTCCATTAGCGGGGGACAATGAGCAGTTCTTC.

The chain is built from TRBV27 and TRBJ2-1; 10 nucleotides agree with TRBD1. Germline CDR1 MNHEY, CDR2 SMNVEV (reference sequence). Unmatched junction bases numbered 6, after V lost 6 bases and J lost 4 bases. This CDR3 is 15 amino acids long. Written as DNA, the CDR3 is TGTGCCAGCAGGGTTTGGGGACAGGGGTACAATGAGCAGTTCTTC. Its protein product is CASRVWGQGYNEQFF.

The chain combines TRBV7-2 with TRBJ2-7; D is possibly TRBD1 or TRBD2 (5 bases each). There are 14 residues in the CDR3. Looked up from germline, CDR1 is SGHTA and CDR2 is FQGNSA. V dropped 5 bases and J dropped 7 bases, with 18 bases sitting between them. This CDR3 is CASSPPGPPREQYF. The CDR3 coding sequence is TGTGCCAGCAGCCCACCGGGACCCCCAAGAGAGCAGTACTTC.

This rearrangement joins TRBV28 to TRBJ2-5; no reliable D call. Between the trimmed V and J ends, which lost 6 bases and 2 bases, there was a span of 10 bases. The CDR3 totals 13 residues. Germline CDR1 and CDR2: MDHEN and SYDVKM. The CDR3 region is CASSPTPQETQYF. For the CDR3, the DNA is TGTGCCAGCAGCCCCACACCGCAAGAGACCCAGTACTTC.

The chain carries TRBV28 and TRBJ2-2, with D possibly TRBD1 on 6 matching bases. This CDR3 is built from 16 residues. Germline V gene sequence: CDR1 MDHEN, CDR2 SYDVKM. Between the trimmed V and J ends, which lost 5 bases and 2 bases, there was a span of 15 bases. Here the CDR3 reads CASSATGTGNTGELFF. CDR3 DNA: TGTGCCAGCAGTGCTACAGGGACGGGCAACACCGGGGAGCTGTTTTTT.

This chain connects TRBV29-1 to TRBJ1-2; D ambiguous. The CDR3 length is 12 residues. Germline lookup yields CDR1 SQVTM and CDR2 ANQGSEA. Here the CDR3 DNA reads TGCATACTCTCCGACGGTAACTATGGCTACACCTTC. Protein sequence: CILSDGNYGYTF.

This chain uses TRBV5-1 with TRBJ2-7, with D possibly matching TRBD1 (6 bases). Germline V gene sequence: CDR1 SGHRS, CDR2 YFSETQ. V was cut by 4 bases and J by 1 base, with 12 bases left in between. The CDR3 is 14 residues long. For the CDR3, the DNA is TGCGCCAGCAGCGGGGAACAGGGATCCTACGAGCAGTACTTC. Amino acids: CASSGEQGSYEQYF.

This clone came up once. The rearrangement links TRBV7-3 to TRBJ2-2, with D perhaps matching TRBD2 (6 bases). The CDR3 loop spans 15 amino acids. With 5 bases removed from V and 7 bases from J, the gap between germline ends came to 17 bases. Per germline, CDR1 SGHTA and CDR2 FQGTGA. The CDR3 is CASSPGLALGGELFF. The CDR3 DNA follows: TGTGCCAGCAGCCCGGGACTTGCTCTAGGCGGGGAGCTGTTTTTT.

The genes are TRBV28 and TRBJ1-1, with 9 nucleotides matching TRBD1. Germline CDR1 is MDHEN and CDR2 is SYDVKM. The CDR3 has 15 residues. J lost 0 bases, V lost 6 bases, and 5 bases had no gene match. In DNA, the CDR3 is TGTGCCAGCAGGGGACAGGGAAGGATGAACACTGAAGCTTTCTTT. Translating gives CASRGQGRMNTEAFF.

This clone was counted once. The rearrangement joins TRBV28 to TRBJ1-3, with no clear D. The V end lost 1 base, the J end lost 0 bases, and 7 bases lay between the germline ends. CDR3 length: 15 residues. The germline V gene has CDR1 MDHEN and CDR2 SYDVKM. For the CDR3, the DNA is TGTGCCAGCAGTTTATTCCTCCGCTCTGGAAACACCATATATTTT. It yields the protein CASSLFLRSGNTIYF.

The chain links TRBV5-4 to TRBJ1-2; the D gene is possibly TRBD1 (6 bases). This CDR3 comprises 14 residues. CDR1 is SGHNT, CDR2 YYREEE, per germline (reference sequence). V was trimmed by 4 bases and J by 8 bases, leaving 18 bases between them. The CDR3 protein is CASSLRTGTGGYTF. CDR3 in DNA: TGTGCCAGCAGCCTACGAACAGGGACGGGGGGCTACACCTTC.

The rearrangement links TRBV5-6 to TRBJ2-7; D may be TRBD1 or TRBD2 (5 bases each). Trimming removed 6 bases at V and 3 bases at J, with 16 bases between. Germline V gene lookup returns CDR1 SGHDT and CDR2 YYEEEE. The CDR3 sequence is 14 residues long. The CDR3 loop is CASTFGQGRYEQYF. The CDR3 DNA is TGTGCCAGCACCTTCGGGCAGGGACGCTACGAGCAGTACTTC. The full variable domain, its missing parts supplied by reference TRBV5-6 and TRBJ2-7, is DAGVTQSPTHLIKTRGQQVTLRCSPKSGHDTVSWYQQALGQGPQFIFQYYEEEERQRGNFPDRFSGHQFPNYSSELNVNALLLGDSALYLCASTFGQGRYEQYFGPGTRLTVT.

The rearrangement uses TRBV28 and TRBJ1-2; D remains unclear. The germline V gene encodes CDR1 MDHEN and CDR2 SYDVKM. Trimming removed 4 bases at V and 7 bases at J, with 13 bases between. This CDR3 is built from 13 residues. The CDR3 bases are TGTGCCAGCAGTTCCTCGACCCCGGGTGGCTACACCTTC. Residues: CASSSSTPGGYTF.

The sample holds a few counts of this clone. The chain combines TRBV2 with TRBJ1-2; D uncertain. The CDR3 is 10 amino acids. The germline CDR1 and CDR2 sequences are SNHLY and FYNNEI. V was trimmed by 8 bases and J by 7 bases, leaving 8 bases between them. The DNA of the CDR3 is TGTGCCAGCGGGGAGGTTGGCTACACCTTC. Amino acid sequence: CASGEVGYTF.

The chain's CDR3 is CASNGGHYGYTF. DNA for the CDR3: TGTGCCAGCAACGGCGGCCACTATGGCTACACCTTC. V gene TRBV6-5 combines with J gene TRBJ1-2; D not certain. The CDR3 is 12 amino acids. Trimming pared 7 bases from V and 3 bases from J, leaving 9 bases between. CDR1 and CDR2 from the germline V gene are MNHEY and SVGAGI.

This CDR3 is CASSSPKGLAGGNTGELFF. CDR3 coding DNA: TGTGCCAGCAGCTCTCCAAAGGGACTAGCGGGAGGGAACACCGGGGAGCTGTTTTTT. J is TRBJ2-2 and V is TRBV7-8, with TRBD2 matching 15 bases. The V gene end was trimmed by 4 bases and the J gene end by 1 base; junction bases not matched to a gene: 7. CDR3 size: 19 residues. Germline V gene data show CDR1 as SGHVS and CDR2 as FQNEAQ.

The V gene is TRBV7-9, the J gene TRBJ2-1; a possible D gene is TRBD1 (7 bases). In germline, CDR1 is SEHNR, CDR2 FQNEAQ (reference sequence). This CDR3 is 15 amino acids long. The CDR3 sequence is CASRGTASSYNEQFF. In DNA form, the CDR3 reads TGTGCTTCCCGGGGGACAGCAAGTTCCTACAATGAGCAGTTCTTC.

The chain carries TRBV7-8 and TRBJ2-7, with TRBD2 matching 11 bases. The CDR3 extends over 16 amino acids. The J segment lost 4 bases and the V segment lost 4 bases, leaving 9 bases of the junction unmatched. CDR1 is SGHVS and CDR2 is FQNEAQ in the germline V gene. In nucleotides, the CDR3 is TGTGCCAGCAGCTCCAACGCTTTAGCGGGAGGGTACGAGCAGTACTTC. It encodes CASSSNALAGGYEQYF.

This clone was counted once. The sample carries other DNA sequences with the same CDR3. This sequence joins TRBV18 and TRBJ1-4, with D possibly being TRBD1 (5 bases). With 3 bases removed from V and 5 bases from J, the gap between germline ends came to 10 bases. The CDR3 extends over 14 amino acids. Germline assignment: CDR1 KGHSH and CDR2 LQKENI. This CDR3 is CASSPGAENEKLFF. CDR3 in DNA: TGTGCCAGCTCACCTGGGGCGGAGAATGAAAAACTGTTTTTT.

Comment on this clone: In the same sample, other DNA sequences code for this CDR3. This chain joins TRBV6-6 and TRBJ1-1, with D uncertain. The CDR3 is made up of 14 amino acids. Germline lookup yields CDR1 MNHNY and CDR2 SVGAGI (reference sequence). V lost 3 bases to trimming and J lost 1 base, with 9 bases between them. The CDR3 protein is CASSYSRGNTEAFF. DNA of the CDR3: TGTGCCAGCAGTTATTCTCGGGGGAACACTGAAGCTTTCTTT.

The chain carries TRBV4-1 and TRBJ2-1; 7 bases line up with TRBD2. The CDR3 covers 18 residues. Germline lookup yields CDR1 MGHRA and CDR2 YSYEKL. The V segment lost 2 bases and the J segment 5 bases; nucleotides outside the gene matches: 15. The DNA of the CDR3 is TGCGCCAGCAGCCAACTGGGTTTGGCTAGCGGATTCCACAATGAGCAGTTCTTC. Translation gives CASSQLGLASGFHNEQFF.

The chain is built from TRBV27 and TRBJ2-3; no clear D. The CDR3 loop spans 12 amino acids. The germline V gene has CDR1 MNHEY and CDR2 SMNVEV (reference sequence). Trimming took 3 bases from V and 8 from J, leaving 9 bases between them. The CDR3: CASSFTSGTQYF. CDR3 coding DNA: TGTGCCAGCAGTTTTACGTCGGGTACGCAGTATTTT.

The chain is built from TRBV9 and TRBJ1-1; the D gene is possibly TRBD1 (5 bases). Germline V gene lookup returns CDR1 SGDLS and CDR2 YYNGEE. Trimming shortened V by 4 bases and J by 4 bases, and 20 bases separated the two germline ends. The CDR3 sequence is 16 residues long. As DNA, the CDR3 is TGTGCCAGCAGCCCCGTAGACAGAAGAACTGGCACTGAAGCTTTCTTT. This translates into CASSPVDRRTGTEAFF.

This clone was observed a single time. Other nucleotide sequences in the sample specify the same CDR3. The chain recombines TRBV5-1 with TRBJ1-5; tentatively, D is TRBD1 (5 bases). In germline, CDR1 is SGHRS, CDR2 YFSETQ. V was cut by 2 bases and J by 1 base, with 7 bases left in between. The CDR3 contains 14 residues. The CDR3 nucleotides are TGCGCCAGCAGCTTCGGGGGGAGCAATCAGCCCCAGCATTTT. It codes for CASSFGGSNQPQHF. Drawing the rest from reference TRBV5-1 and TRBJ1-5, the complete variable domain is KAGVTQTPRYLIKTRGQQVTLSCSPISGHRSVSWYQQTPGQGLQFLFEYFSETQRNKGNFPGRFSGRQFSNSRSEMNVSTLELGDSALYLCASSFGGSNQPQHFGDGTRLSIL.

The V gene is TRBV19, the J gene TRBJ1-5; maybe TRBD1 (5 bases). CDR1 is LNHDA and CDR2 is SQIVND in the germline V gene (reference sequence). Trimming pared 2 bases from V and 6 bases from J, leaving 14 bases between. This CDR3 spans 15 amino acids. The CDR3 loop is CASSIRGRVRQPQHF. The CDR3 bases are TGTGCCAGTAGTATAAGAGGCAGGGTCCGTCAGCCCCAGCATTTT.

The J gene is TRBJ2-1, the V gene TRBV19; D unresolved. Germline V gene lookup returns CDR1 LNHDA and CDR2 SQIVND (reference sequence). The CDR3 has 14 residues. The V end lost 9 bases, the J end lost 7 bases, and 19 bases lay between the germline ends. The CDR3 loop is CASHPDPIRNEQFF. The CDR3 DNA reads TGTGCCAGCCATCCGGACCCTATAAGGAATGAGCAGTTCTTC.